This passage covers 10 T cell receptor beta chains from one sample sequenced in a study of T cell repertoires in cytomegalovirus infection. TCRdb ran MiXCR on the reads and lists one entry per CDR3 protein. The data hold fewer than 300,000 distinct CDR3 sequences, with roughly 25% observed a single time. Sequenced material: PBMCs. The receptors stem from a human donor in good health (CMV status not recorded). Some clones in this sample may be carry-over from other donors' samples.

In its sample, this clonotype was seen once. This chain joins TRBV29-1 and TRBJ2-3; no definite D call. Looked up from germline, CDR1 is SQVTM and CDR2 is ANQGSEA. The CDR3 length is 13 residues. Trimming stripped 3 bases from V and 2 bases from J, with 9 bases between. CDR3 protein: CSVEDGITDTQYF. CDR3 DNA: TGCAGCGTTGAGGACGGTATCACAGATACGCAGTATTTT.

The chain has TRBV7-2 and TRBJ2-1; D ambiguous. This CDR3 contains 11 residues. CDR1 is SGHTA and CDR2 is FQGNSA in the germline V gene. The ends were cut back, 5 bases at V and 9 bases at J, with 8 bases in the middle. CDR3: CASSRLVEQFF. The CDR3 region has the DNA TGTGCCAGCAGCCGCTTGGTTGAGCAGTTCTTC. The full variable domain, its missing parts supplied by reference TRBV7-2 and TRBJ2-1, is GAGVSQSPSNKVTEKGKDVELRCDPISGHTALYWYRQSLGQGLEFLIYFQGNSAPDKSGLPSDRFSAERTGGSVSTLTIQRTQQEDSAVYLCASSRLVEQFFGPGTRLTVL.

The chain links TRBV7-2 to TRBJ2-7; 16 positions match TRBD2. The CDR3 has 16 residues. The germline CDR1 and CDR2 sequences are SGHTA and FQGNSA. Trimming at V came to 5 bases and at J to 4 bases, leaving 5 bases not matched to a gene. The CDR3 protein is CASSQKGLAGGYEQYF. The CDR3 DNA sequence: TGTGCCAGCAGCCAGAAGGGACTAGCGGGAGGGTACGAGCAGTACTTC. The full variable domain, rest sourced from reference TRBV7-2 and TRBJ2-7, is GAGVSQSPSNKVTEKGKDVELRCDPISGHTALYWYRQSLGQGLEFLIYFQGNSAPDKSGLPSDRFSAERTGGSVSTLTIQRTQQEDSAVYLCASSQKGLAGGYEQYFGPGTRLTVT.

This clonotype was seen only a few times. The gene calls are TRBV11-1 and TRBJ2-2; maybe TRBD1 (5 bases). V dropped 5 bases and J dropped 7 bases, with 11 bases sitting between them. The CDR3 runs to 13 residues. Germline-derived CDR1 and CDR2 are SGHAT and FQDESV (reference sequence). CDR3 DNA: TGTGCCAGCAGCCCCAGAACAGGCGGGGAGCTGTTTTTT. It translates to CASSPRTGGELFF.

The sample holds a few counts of this clonotype. V gene TRBV19 combines with J gene TRBJ2-5, with 13 bases matching TRBD2. V trimming: 5 bases; J trimming: 1 base; junction bases outside the gene matches: 13. Germline loops: CDR1 LNHDA, CDR2 SQIVND (reference sequence). CDR3 size: 19 residues. CDR3 protein: CASSQSGTSGAGSQETQYF. The CDR3 DNA reads as TGTGCCAGTAGTCAATCCGGGACTAGCGGGGCCGGCTCCCAAGAGACCCAGTACTTC.

This clonotype appeared many times. The chain has TRBV28 and TRBJ2-1, with D tentatively TRBD1 (6 bases). V dropped 5 bases and J dropped 9 bases, with 11 bases sitting between them. Germline V gene lookup returns CDR1 MDHEN and CDR2 SYDVKM. CDR3 size: 12 residues. The CDR3 region is CASSGQFGEQFF. CDR3 DNA sequence: TGTGCCAGCAGTGGACAGTTCGGTGAGCAGTTCTTC.

This chain uses TRBV20-1 with TRBJ2-1; no firm D call. V lost 7 bases, J lost 4 bases, and 8 bases lay in between. The V gene's germline CDR1 is DFQATT and CDR2 SNEGSKA (reference sequence). The CDR3 loop spans 11 amino acids. The DNA for the CDR3 is TGCAGTGTTGGAAGATACAATGAGCAGTTCTTC. Protein: CSVGRYNEQFF.

This clonotype was seen a few times. The J gene is TRBJ1-5, the V gene TRBV12-3 or TRBV12-4, with 8 positions matching TRBD1. The CDR3 is 14 residues long. The V segment lost 5 bases and the J segment 9 bases; nucleotides outside the gene matches: 9. The CDR3 coding sequence is TGTGCCAGCAGTCTCGGACAGGGTCAGAGGCCCCAGCATTTT. The encoded protein is CASSLGQGQRPQHF.

The DNA for the CDR3 is TGTGCCAGCAGCTTAAACCTAGCGGAGACCTACGAGCAGTACTTC. It yields the protein CASSLNLAETYEQYF. V is TRBV11-2 and J is TRBJ2-7; 7 bases match TRBD2. V lost 2 bases and J lost 2; bases outside the gene matches: 6. The CDR3 is 15 amino acids. Per the germline V gene, CDR1 is SGHAT and CDR2 is FQNNGV.

The chain recombines TRBV19 with TRBJ2-7, with 7 positions matching TRBD1. CDR3 size: 15 residues. V lost 5 bases to trimming and J lost 0 bases; unmatched junction nucleotides: 7. The V gene's germline CDR1 is LNHDA and CDR2 SQIVND (reference sequence). The CDR3 spells CASSSKQGTSYEQYF. CDR3 DNA: TGTGCCAGTAGTTCGAAACAGGGGACCTCCTACGAGCAGTACTTC.